This TCR beta chain was captured by sequencing in a study of blood T cell repertoires in COVID-19. Study at large: PBMCs, B-cell-depleted T cells, or T cells were the source of the cDNA or gDNA that made up the material.

Recovered status in Cohort 3 required two negative PCRs, clearance, or symptom resolution. This CDR3 is built from 13 residues. The germline V gene has CDR1 ENHRY and CDR2 SYGVKD. The germline V and J ends were trimmed by 4 bases and 3 bases, with 9 bases remaining between them. Per the original data handling: Reference gene primer amplification gave nucleated cell count estimates. This table comes from immunoSEQ multiplex PCR, and its TCRdb copy is limited to in-frame clones, with some not included. The V and J calls and clone size are taken from that table; D and trimming were inferred from the DNA. Seen here are approximately 300,000 clones, about 87% observed once, and the top ten hold approximately 5%.

This chain uses TRBV10-3 with TRBJ1-2; D not certain. The origin of this receptor is a woman aged 25 to 39 who had recovered from COVID-19. The sequenced sample consisted of PBMCs or T cells enriched from blood (not recorded which). For the CDR3, the DNA is TGTGCCATCAGTGTAGTAACAGACTATGGCTACACCTTC. This gives the protein CAISVVTDYGYTF.